This T cell receptor beta chain was sequenced during a study of blood T cell repertoires in COVID-19. Study as a whole: The United States, Italy and Spain provided the acute and convalescent COVID-19 samples. T cells, B-cell-depleted T cells, or PBMCs supplied cDNA or gDNA.

Profiled with immunoSEQ multiplex PCR; TCRdb holds only in-frame clones, not every one. Of about 300,000 clones listed, approximately 84% are singletons. The germline V gene has CDR1 MNHEY and CDR2 SMNVEV (reference sequence). The CDR3 is made up of 14 amino acids. V dropped 5 bases and J dropped 4; count of bases not matched to a gene: 3. Residents of 20 to 25 US areas, aged roughly 18 to 90 years, made up the participants. Participants were placed into cohorts based on the clinical history they reported. The chain links TRBV27 to TRBJ1-3; 9 bases agree with TRBD1. The TCR comes from a man younger than 40 who had recovered from COVID-19. Sequencing was performed on PBMCs or T cells enriched from blood (not recorded which). CDR3 amino acids: CASSPGQGGNTIYF. The CDR3 nucleotides read TGTGCCAGCAGTCCGGGACAGGGCGGAAACACCATATATTTT.